Following are 27 T cell receptor beta chains from one sample sequenced in a study of post-analysis software for immune sequencing data. Study observations and caveats: In patients, TRBV5-6, TRBV5-1 and TRBV20-1 belonged to five TRBV segments found more frequently than in controls.

These receptors have no identified antigens. Unique molecular identifiers were carried by the TCR beta cDNA libraries. A single record per CDR3 protein comes from TCRdb applying MiXCR to the PCR reads. Of 380,000 or so distinct CDR3 sequences listed, less than 40% are singletons. The specimen was blood. The receptors derive from a girl under 18 with multiple sclerosis.

This clonotype was seen only a few times. V usage is TRBV27 and J usage is TRBJ2-1; D call uncertain. The V gene lost 4 bases and the J gene lost 10 bases, with 8 bases spanning the gap. The CDR3 totals 11 residues. CDR1 and CDR2 (germline): MNHEY, SMNVEV (reference sequence). In nucleotides, the CDR3 is TGTGCCAGCAGTTCGCCATTGGAGCAGTTCTTC. It specifies CASSSPLEQFF.

The chain has TRBV7-2 and TRBJ1-1; D remains unclear. The CDR3 runs 13 residues. Looked up from germline, CDR1 is SGHTA and CDR2 is FQGNSA. Trimming stripped 5 bases from V and 11 bases from J, with 18 bases between. The CDR3 sequence is CASSPPRGINAFF. CDR3 nucleotides: TGTGCCAGCAGCCCCCCAAGAGGGATAAACGCTTTCTTT.

The V call is TRBV12-3 or TRBV12-4, the J call TRBJ1-1, with no clear D. There are 12 residues in the CDR3. Trimming left V 7 bases short and J 4 bases short, with 10 bases between. The DNA of the CDR3 is TGTGCCAGCAACTTAGTGGGCACTGAAGCTTTCTTT. Its protein product is CASNLVGTEAFF.

This chain connects TRBV27 to TRBJ2-7; unclear D gene. CDR1 and CDR2 from the germline V gene are MNHEY and SMNVEV (reference sequence). CDR3 size: 15 residues. Trimming stripped 6 bases from V and 2 bases from J, with 17 bases between. CDR3 loop: CASSIKSQITYEQYF. The CDR3 DNA reads as TGTGCCAGCAGCATTAAGAGCCAGATTACCTACGAGCAGTACTTC.

As for this clonotype: A much larger clonotype is one base distant, so this may be a read error. V usage is TRBV10-3 and J usage is TRBJ2-7; D ambiguous. CDR1 and CDR2 (germline): ENHRY, SYGVKD. Trimming pared 2 bases from V and 0 bases from J, leaving 14 bases between. The CDR3 is 16 residues long. The CDR3 here is CAISESGVYGSYEQYF. CDR3 nucleotide sequence: TGTGCCATCAGTGAGAGTGGGGTTTACGGCTCCTACGAGCAGTACTTC.

V and J are TRBV7-9 and TRBJ2-7; TRBD1 matches 8 bases. Germline V CDR1 and CDR2: SEHNR, FQNEAQ (reference sequence). With 3 bases clipped from V and 0 bases from J, the junction kept 7 bases outside the gene matches. This CDR3 comprises 16 residues. In DNA, the CDR3 is TGTGCCAGCAGCTTGGCATCGGGACAGGTCTCCTACGAGCAGTACTTC. Translation: CASSLASGQVSYEQYF.

There are a few counts of this clonotype. The chain employs TRBV5-1 and TRBJ2-7; D is unresolved. Deletions cut 4 bases from V and 2 bases from J, with 16 bases between. Germline CDR1 SGHRS, CDR2 YFSETQ. The CDR3 sequence is 15 residues long. CDR3 coding DNA: TGCGCCAGCAGCCAGCAAGGGCCGTCAACCTACGAGCAGTACTTC. Its protein is CASSQQGPSTYEQYF.

The chain employs TRBV29-1 and TRBJ2-5; D gene ambiguous. V lost 2 bases and J lost 5, with 12 bases in between. Germline CDR1 is SQVTM and CDR2 is ANQGSEA. The CDR3 runs to 13 residues. CDR3 in DNA: TGCAGCGTTGAACGCAGCGTTGGGGAGACCCAGTACTTC. Its protein is CSVERSVGETQYF.

There are a few counts of this clonotype. The rearrangement joins TRBV6-5 to TRBJ2-3; D unresolved. This CDR3 has 12 amino acids. Germline CDR1 is MNHEY and CDR2 is SVGAGI. Trimming left V 6 bases short and J 2 bases short, with 6 bases between. The DNA of the CDR3 is TGTGCCAGCAGCGGAGACACAGATACGCAGTATTTT. Translating it yields CASSGDTDTQYF.

V usage is TRBV3-1 and J usage is TRBJ2-1, with a tentative D call TRBD1 (5 bases). Germline V CDR1 and CDR2: LGHDT, YNNKEL (reference sequence). The germline V and J ends were trimmed by 6 bases and 3 bases, with 15 bases remaining between them. The CDR3 runs 15 residues. CDR3 amino acids: CASSLDSAFYNEQFF. For the CDR3, the DNA is TGTGCCAGCAGTCTTGACAGTGCCTTCTACAATGAGCAGTTCTTC.

The V call is TRBV6-5, the J call TRBJ2-1; 9 bases match TRBD2. This CDR3 is 19 amino acids long. Losses at the gene ends were 0 bases for V and 1 base for J; bases not matched to a gene: 10. Germline CDR1 reads MNHEY; CDR2 reads SVGAGI. The CDR3 DNA reads as TGTGCCAGCAGTTACTCAGGAAGGGCGGGGGGGCGGTCCTACAATGAGCAGTTCTTC. It yields the protein CASSYSGRAGGRSYNEQFF.

This clonotype was detected a few times. This sequence joins TRBV7-9 and TRBJ2-3, with 12 bases that match TRBD2. The length of the CDR3 is 16 residues. The trim removed 5 bases at V and 5 bases at J, leaving 8 bases unmatched. Germline CDR1 reads SEHNR; CDR2 reads FQNEAQ (reference sequence). The chain's CDR3 is CASSLPSGGAEDTQYF. DNA for the CDR3: TGTGCCAGCAGCCTACCTAGCGGGGGGGCGGAAGATACGCAGTATTTT.

The V gene is TRBV20-1, the J gene TRBJ1-1; possible D gene TRBD1, 5 bases. Germline CDR1 and CDR2: DFQATT and SNEGSKA (reference sequence). The CDR3 loop spans 12 amino acids. Trimming removed 7 bases from V and 1 base from J, with 10 bases in between. CDR3 residues: CSVMGENTEAFF. In DNA form, the CDR3 reads TGCAGTGTCATGGGGGAGAACACTGAAGCTTTCTTT.

This clonotype was seen a handful of times. J is TRBJ1-1 and V is TRBV29-1; possible D gene TRBD1, 6 bases. CDR1 and CDR2 (germline): SQVTM, ANQGSEA. The CDR3 extends over 15 amino acids. The V end lost 6 bases, the J end lost 4 bases, and 21 bases lay between the germline ends. This CDR3 is CSVGDTPVFGTEAFF. As DNA, the CDR3 is TGCAGCGTGGGGGACACCCCCGTGTTTGGCACTGAAGCTTTCTTT.

The V call is TRBV20-1, the J call TRBJ2-4; TRBD1 agrees at 10 bases. V lost 5 bases, J lost 15 bases, and 19 bases stayed unmatched. CDR3 length: 15 amino acids. Germline CDR1 reads DFQATT; CDR2 reads SNEGSKA (reference sequence). CDR3 nucleotides: TGCAGTGCTGTCAACCGGGACAGGGGAACCTACGAGCGGTACTTC. It yields the protein CSAVNRDRGTYERYF.

Details on this clonotype: Mismatch with germline at one junction end may stem from a read error. This rearrangement joins TRBV7-2 to TRBJ2-3; 7 nucleotides match TRBD1. The CDR3 is made up of 15 amino acids. Germline CDR1 reads SGHTA; CDR2 reads FQGNSA. Written as DNA, the CDR3 is TGTGCCAGCAGCCCGTACCTTCGACAGGGAGATACACAGTATTTT. Its translation is CASSPYLRQGDTQYF. Together with reference TRBV7-2 and TRBJ2-3, the CDR3 gives the full variable domain: GAGVSQSPSNKVTEKGKDVELRCDPISGHTALYWYRQSLGQGLEFLIYFQGNSAPDKSGLPSDRFSAERTGGSVSTLTIQRTQQEDSAVYLCASSPYLRQGDTQYFGPGTRLTVL.

This clonotype was detected a few times. The junction departs from germline at one end; a sequencing error may be responsible. V usage is TRBV5-5 and J usage is TRBJ2-3; 11 bases agree with TRBD2. CDR3 length equals 17 residues. Germline loops: CDR1 SGHKS, CDR2 YYEKEE (reference sequence). The CDR3 is CASSTSGGPFSTDTQYF. Here the CDR3 DNA reads TGTGCCAGCAGCACTAGCGGGGGACCATTTAGCACAGATACTCAGTATTTT.

The chain combines TRBV4-1 with TRBJ2-3; D remains ambiguous. The germline V gene encodes CDR1 MGHRA and CDR2 YSYEKL. Trimming took off 0 bases at V and 4 bases at J, with 8 bases between the two ends. CDR3 size: 14 residues. CDR3 amino acids: CASSQDPTADTQYF. The CDR3 region has the DNA TGCGCCAGCAGCCAAGATCCGACCGCAGATACGCAGTATTTT.

In its sample, this clonotype was seen a few times. The chain combines TRBV28 with TRBJ2-5; TRBD1 or TRBD2 may be the D gene (5 bases each). V lost 3 bases and J lost 5, with 10 bases in between. There are 13 residues in the CDR3. CDR1 MDHEN and CDR2 SYDVKM come from the germline V gene. CDR3 amino acids: CASSLGPTETQYF. In nucleotides, the CDR3 is TGTGCCAGCAGTTTGGGACCTACGGAGACCCAGTACTTC.

The chain carries TRBV7-2 and TRBJ1-4; 8 bases agree with TRBD1. Germline CDR1 is SGHTA and CDR2 is FQGNSA. V shed 5 bases and J 7 bases; nucleotides not matched to a gene: 12. The CDR3 covers 16 residues. The CDR3 region has the DNA TGTGCCAGCAGCCCAGGGGGGGCAGGGGGCGTTGAAAAACTGTTTTTT. It encodes CASSPGGAGGVEKLFF.

In DNA form, the CDR3 reads TGTGCCAGCAGTGAAGCGCTGGGCGGCTATGGCTACACCTTC. Its protein product is CASSEALGGYGYTF. This rearrangement joins TRBV2 to TRBJ1-2, with unresolved D. This CDR3 spans 14 amino acids. V was shortened by 0 bases and J by 4 bases, with 9 bases between the two germline ends. Germline loops: CDR1 SNHLY, CDR2 FYNNEI.

CDR3 sequence: CASSGKGGSQETQYF. CDR3 coding DNA: TGTGCCAGCAGCGGAAAAGGGGGCTCACAAGAGACCCAGTACTTC. The gene calls are TRBV5-4 and TRBJ2-5; TRBD1 aligns across 7 bases. There are 15 residues in the CDR3. V lost 4 bases to trimming and J lost 2 bases; unmatched junction nucleotides: 8. Per germline, CDR1 SGHNT and CDR2 YYREEE (reference sequence).

This clonotype occurred once. The chain has TRBV28 and TRBJ1-1, with D uncertain. This CDR3 has 12 residues. CDR1 MDHEN and CDR2 SYDVKM come from the germline V gene. V was pared by 6 bases and J by 4 bases, with 9 bases between. CDR3 region: CASSLLPTEAFF. CDR3 nucleotides: TGTGCCAGCAGCCTACTTCCCACTGAAGCTTTCTTT.

The chain couples TRBV29-1 to TRBJ2-7; D is ambiguous. V was trimmed by 4 bases and J by 3 bases, leaving 7 bases between them. The CDR3 covers 11 residues. CDR1 and CDR2 from the germline V gene are SQVTM and ANQGSEA. Written as DNA, the CDR3 is TGCAGCGTTGCCACACGCTACGAGCAGTACTTC. It translates to CSVATRYEQYF.

The table lists this clonotype with a few counts. The chain recombines TRBV10-2 with TRBJ2-5; TRBD2 matches 8 bases. Per the germline V gene, CDR1 is WSHSY and CDR2 is SAAADI. Trimming took 2 bases from V and 7 from J; bases not matched to a gene: 9. The CDR3 extends over 15 amino acids. The CDR3 is CASSETRTSYGTQYF. As DNA, the CDR3 is TGCGCCAGCAGTGAGACGAGGACTAGCTACGGGACCCAGTACTTC.

This clonotype was observed a handful of times. The V call is TRBV20-1, the J call TRBJ2-7; TRBD1 agrees at 8 bases. CDR1 DFQATT and CDR2 SNEGSKA come from the germline V gene (reference sequence). The J segment lost 3 bases and the V segment lost 4 bases, leaving 11 bases of the junction unmatched. The CDR3 runs to 15 residues. The CDR3 region is CSANLGQVGRYEQYF. The DNA of the CDR3 is TGCAGTGCTAACTTGGGACAGGTGGGTCGCTACGAGCAGTACTTC.

This sequence joins TRBV20-1 and TRBJ1-2; possible D gene TRBD1, 5 bases. Germline loops: CDR1 DFQATT, CDR2 SNEGSKA (reference sequence). V shed 2 bases and J shed 7 bases, with 17 bases lying between them. CDR3 length: 14 residues. The CDR3 sequence: CSARISGGLSGYTF. The CDR3 bases are TGCAGTGCTAGAATAAGCGGGGGGTTGAGTGGCTACACCTTC.